The present TCR beta chain was sequenced within a study of T cell responses to AZD1222 COVID-19 vaccine. Profiling relied on immunoSEQ multiplex PCR, and the TCRdb table lists in-frame clones only, not all of them. The sample has 44,000 or so clones; approximately 83% are singletons. A remark on this clone: What it binds is unknown.

Findings and caveats of the study: Among spike-specific TCRs, nearly half reportedly target unmutated variant regions. Donor demographics were predominantly white British with a female majority; clonal diversity may be underestimated. None of the repertoires were sampled until the peak T cell response had passed.

The input for sequencing was peripheral blood, taken on day 0 of AZD1222 vaccination. The receptor comes from an adult in good health.

CDR3 bases: TGCAGCGTTGAGGATGGGACAGCAGAGTACTTC. This codes for CSVEDGTAEYF. The chain combines TRBV29-1 with TRBJ2-7; TRBD1 aligns across 7 bases. This CDR3 is built from 11 residues. CDR1 and CDR2 from the germline V gene are SQVTM and ANQGSEA. V was pared by 3 bases and J by 11 bases, with 7 bases of the junction left unmatched.